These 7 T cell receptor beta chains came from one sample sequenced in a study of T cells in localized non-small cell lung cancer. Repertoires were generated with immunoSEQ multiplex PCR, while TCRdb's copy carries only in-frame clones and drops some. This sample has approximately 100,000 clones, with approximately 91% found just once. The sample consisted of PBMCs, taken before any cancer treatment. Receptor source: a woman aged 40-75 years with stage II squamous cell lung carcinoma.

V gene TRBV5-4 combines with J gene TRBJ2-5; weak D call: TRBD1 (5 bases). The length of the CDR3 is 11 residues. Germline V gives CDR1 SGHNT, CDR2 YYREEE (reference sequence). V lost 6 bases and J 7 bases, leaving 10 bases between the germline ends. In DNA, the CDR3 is TGTGCCAGCACCGAAAGGGGGACCCAGTACTTC. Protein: CASTERGTQYF. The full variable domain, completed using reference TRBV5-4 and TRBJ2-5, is ETGVTQSPTHLIKTRGQQVTLRCSSQSGHNTVSWYQQALGQGPQFIFQYYREEENGRGNFPPRFSGLQFPNYSSELNVNALELDDSALYLCASTERGTQYFGPGTRLLVL.

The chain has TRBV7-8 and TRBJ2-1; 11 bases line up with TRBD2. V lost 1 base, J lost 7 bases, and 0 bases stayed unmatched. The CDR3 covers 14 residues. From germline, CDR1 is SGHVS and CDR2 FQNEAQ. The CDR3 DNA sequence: TGTGCCAGCAGCTTAGGACTAGCGGGGAATGAGCAGTTCTTC. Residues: CASSLGLAGNEQFF.

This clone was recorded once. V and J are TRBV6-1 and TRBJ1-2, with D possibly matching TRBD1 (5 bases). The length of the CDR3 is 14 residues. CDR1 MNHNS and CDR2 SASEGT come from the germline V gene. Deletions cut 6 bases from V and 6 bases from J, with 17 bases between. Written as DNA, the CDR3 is TGTGCCAGCAGCTTGACCCCCGGGACTAATGGCTACACCTTC. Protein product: CASSLTPGTNGYTF.

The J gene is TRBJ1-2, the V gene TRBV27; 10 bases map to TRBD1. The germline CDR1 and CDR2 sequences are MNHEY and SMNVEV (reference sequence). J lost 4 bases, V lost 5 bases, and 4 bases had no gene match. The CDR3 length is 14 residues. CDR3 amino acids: CASSPRDRGYGYTF. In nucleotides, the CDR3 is TGTGCCAGCAGTCCCCGGGACAGGGGCTATGGCTACACCTTC.

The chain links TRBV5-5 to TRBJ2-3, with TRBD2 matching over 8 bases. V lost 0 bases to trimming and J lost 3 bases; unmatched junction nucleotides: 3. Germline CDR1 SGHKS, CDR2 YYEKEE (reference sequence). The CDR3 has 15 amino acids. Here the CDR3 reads CASSLVAGGTDTQYF. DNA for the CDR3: TGTGCCAGCAGCTTGGTCGCGGGGGGAACAGATACGCAGTATTTT.

The CDR3 DNA sequence: TGCAGCGTTGTGGTTAGGACTGAAGCTTTCTTT. It specifies CSVVVRTEAFF. The gene calls are TRBV29-1 and TRBJ1-1; D gene uncertain. CDR3 size: 11 residues. From germline, CDR1 is SQVTM and CDR2 ANQGSEA. Trimming removed 4 bases at V and 5 bases at J, with 8 bases between.

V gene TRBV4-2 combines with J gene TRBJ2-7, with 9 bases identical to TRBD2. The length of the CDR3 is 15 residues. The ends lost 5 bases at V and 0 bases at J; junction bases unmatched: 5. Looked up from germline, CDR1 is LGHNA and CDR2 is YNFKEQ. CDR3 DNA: TGTGCCAGCAGCTTGGGACTAGCCAACTCCTACGAGCAGTACTTC. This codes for CASSLGLANSYEQYF.